The present T cell receptor beta chain was sequenced within a study of neurological immune-mediated disorders. Specified time point: longitudinal time-point 3. A single record per CDR3 protein comes from TCRdb applying MiXCR to the 5' RACE reads. Seen here are roughly 48,000 distinct CDR3 sequences, roughly 13% observed once, and the top ten hold approximately 9%. V lost 0 bases, J lost 8 bases, and 7 bases lay in between. The CDR3 consists of 13 residues. The germline V gene encodes CDR1 SGHVS and CDR2 FNYEAQ. This clonotype originated in a male donor with HTLV-1-associated myelopathy (HAM/TSP). The chain has TRBV7-6 and TRBJ2-2; maybe TRBD2 (6 bases). Sequenced sample: PBMCs. The CDR3 region has the DNA TGTGCCAGCAGCTTAGCGGCGGGAGGGGAGCTGTTTTTT. It is translated as CASSLAAGGELFF.